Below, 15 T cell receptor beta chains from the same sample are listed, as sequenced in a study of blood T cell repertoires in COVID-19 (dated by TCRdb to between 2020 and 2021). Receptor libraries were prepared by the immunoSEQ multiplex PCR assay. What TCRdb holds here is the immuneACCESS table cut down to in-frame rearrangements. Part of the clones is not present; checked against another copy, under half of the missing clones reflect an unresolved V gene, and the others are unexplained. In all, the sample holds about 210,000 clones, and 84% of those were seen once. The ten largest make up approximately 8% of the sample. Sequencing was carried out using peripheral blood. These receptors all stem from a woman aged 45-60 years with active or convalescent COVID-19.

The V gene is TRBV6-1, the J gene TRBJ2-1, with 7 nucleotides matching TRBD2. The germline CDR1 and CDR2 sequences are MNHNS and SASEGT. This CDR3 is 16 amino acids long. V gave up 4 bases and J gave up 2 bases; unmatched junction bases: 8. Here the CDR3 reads CASSGQAGVAYNEQFF. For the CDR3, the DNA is TGTGCCAGCAGTGGGCAGGCGGGAGTGGCCTACAATGAGCAGTTCTTC.

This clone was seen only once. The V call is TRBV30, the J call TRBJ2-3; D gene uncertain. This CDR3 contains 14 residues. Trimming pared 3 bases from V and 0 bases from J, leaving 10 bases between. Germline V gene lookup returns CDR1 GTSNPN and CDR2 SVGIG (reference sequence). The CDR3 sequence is CAWRGPGSTDTQYF. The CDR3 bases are TGTGCCTGGAGGGGTCCGGGTAGCACAGATACGCAGTATTTT.

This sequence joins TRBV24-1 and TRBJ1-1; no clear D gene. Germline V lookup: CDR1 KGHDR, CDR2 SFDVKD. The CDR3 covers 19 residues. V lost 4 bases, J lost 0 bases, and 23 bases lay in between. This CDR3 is CATSDSRQIGGSMNTEAFF. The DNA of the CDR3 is TGTGCCACCAGTGACTCAAGACAAATCGGTGGGTCTATGAACACTGAAGCTTTCTTT.

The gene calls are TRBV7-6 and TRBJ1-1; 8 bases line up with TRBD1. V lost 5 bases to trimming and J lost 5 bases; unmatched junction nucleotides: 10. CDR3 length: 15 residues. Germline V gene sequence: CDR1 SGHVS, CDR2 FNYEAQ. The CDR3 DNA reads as TGTGCCAGCAGCCACAGGGGGGGGTTGGGAACTGAAGCTTTCTTT. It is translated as CASSHRGGLGTEAFF.

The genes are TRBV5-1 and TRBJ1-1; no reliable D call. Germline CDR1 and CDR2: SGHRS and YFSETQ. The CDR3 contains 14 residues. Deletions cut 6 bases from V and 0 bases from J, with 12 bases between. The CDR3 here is CASNPGGLNTEAFF. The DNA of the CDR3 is TGCGCCAGCAACCCCGGCGGGTTGAACACTGAAGCTTTCTTT.

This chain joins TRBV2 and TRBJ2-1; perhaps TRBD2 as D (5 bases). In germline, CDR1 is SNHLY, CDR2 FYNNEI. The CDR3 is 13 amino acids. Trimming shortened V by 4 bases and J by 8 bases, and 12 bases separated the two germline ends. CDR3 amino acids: CASSVRTGDEQFF. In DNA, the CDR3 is TGTGCCAGCAGTGTCAGGACCGGGGATGAGCAGTTCTTC.

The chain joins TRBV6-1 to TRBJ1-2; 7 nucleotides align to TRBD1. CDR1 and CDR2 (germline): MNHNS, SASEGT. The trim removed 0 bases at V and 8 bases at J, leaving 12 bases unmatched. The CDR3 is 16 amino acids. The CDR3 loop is CASSEAEGATMWGYTF. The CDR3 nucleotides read TGTGCCAGCAGTGAAGCCGAGGGGGCGACCATGTGGGGCTACACCTTC.

CDR3 in DNA: TGTGCCAGCTGCCCAGGGTTACAAGAGACCCAGTACTTC. It codes for CASCPGLQETQYF. The chain combines TRBV18 with TRBJ2-5, with D perhaps matching TRBD1 (5 bases). Germline V gene data show CDR1 as KGHSH and CDR2 as LQKENI. Trimming cost V 7 bases and J 2 bases, with 11 bases left between them. CDR3 length equals 13 residues.

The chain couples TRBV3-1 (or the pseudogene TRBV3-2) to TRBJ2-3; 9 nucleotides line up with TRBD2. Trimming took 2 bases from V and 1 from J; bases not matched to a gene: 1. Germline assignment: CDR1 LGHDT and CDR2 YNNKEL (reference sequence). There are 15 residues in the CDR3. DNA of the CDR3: TGTGCCAGCAGCCAACGGACTAGCGGCACAGATACGCAGTATTTT. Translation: CASSQRTSGTDTQYF.

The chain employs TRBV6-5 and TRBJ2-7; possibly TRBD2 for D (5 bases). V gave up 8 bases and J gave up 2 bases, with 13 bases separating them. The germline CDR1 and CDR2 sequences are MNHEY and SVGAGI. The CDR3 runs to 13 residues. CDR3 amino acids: CASGPGVAYEQYV. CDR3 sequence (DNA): TGTGCCAGCGGACCCGGGGTGGCCTACGAGCAGTACGTC.

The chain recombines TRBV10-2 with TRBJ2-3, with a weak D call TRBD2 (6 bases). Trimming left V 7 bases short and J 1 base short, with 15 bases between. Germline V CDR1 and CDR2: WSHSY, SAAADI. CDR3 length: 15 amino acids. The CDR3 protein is CASNLNSGRTDTQYF. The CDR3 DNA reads TGCGCCAGCAATCTGAACAGCGGGCGCACAGATACGCAGTATTTT.

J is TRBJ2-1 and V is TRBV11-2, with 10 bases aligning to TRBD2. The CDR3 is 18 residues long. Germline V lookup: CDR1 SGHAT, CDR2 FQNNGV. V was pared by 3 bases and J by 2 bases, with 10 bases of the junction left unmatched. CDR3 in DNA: TGTGCCAGCAGCTTCGGGGCTAGCGGGAGTGGGGCCTACAATGAGCAGTTCTTC. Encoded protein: CASSFGASGSGAYNEQFF.

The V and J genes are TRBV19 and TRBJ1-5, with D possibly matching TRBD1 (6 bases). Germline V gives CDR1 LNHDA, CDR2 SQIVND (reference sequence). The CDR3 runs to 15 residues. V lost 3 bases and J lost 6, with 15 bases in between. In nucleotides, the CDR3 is TGTGCCAGTAGTATCGCACGGGGGGCGGGTCAGCCCCAGCATTTT. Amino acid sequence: CASSIARGAGQPQHF.

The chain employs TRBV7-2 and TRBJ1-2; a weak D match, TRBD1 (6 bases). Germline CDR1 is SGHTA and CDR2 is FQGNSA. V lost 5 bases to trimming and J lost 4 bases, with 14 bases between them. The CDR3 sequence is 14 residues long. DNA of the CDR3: TGTGCCAGCAGCGAGGGGGGGGACCGCTATGGCTACACCTTC. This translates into CASSEGGDRYGYTF. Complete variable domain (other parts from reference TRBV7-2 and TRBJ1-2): GAGVSQSPSNKVTEKGKDVELRCDPISGHTALYWYRQSLGQGLEFLIYFQGNSAPDKSGLPSDRFSAERTGGSVSTLTIQRTQQEDSAVYLCASSEGGDRYGYTFGSGTRLTVV.

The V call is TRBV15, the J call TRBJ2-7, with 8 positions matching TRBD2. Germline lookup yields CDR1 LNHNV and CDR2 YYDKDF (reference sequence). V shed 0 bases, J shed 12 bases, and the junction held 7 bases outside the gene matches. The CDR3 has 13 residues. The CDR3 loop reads CATSRDAAGVRYV. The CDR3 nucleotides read TGTGCCACCAGCAGAGATGCAGCGGGGGTTCGGTACGTC.